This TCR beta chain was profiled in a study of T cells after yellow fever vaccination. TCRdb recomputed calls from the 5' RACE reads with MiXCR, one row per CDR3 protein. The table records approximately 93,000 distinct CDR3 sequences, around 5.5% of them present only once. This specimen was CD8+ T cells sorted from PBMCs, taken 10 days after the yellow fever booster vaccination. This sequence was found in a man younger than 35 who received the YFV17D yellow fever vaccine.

The CDR3 sequence: CASTSTVGLGQYV. As DNA, the CDR3 is TGTGCCAGCACCTCCACAGTGGGTCTTGGGCAGTACGTC. The chain employs TRBV28 and TRBJ2-7; D remains unclear. The CDR3 sequence is 13 residues long. Germline-derived CDR1 and CDR2 are MDHEN and SYDVKM. V was shortened by 7 bases and J by 9 bases, with 19 bases between the two germline ends.